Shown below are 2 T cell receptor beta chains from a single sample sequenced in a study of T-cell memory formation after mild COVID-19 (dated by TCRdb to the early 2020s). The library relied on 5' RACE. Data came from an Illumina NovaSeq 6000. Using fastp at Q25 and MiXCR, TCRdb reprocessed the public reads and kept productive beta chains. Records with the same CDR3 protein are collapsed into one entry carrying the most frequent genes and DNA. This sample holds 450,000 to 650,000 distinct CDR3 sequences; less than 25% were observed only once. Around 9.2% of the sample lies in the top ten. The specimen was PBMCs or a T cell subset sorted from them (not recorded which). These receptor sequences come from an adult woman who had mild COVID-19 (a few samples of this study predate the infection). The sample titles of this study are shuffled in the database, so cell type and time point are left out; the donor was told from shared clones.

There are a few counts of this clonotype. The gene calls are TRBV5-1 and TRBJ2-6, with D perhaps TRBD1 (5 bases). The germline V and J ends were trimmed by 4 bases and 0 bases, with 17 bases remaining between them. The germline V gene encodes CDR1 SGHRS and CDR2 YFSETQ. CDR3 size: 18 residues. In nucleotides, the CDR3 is TGCGCCAGCAGCCATATCTCGGCAGACAGCTCTGGGGCCAACGTCCTGACTTTC. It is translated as CASSHISADSSGANVLTF.

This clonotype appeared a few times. CDR3 protein: CASSQDPSGGLADTQYF. CDR3 nucleotides: TGTGCCAGCAGCCAAGATCCTAGCGGGGGTCTCGCAGATACGCAGTATTTT. The chain combines TRBV3-1 with TRBJ2-3; TRBD2 matches 10 bases. V was pared by 0 bases and J by 4 bases, with 7 bases of the junction left unmatched. There are 17 residues in the CDR3. Germline lookup yields CDR1 LGHDT and CDR2 YNNKEL (reference sequence).